What follows describes a single T cell receptor beta chain. The sample comes from a study of cytomegalovirus exposure and HLA in healthy donors. Sequencing used immunoSEQ multiplex PCR; TCRdb keeps in-frame clones, though not all of them. The data contain some 110,000 clones, 86% of them seen just once; the ten biggest clones take up 4%. The CDR3 spans 14 residues. V dropped 4 bases and J dropped 8; count of bases not matched to a gene: 9. Germline values: CDR1 SGHRS, CDR2 YFSETQ. The chain links TRBV5-1 to TRBJ2-1; TRBD2 agrees at 7 bases. The receptor was isolated from a young woman in good health and CMV-seropositive. Sequenced input: PBMCs. In DNA form, the CDR3 reads TGCGCCAGCAGCACTGGGGGGGTTGTGGATGAGCAGTTCTTC. Protein: CASSTGGVVDEQFF. The entire variable domain, with the rest obtained from reference TRBV5-1 and TRBJ2-1, is as follows: KAGVTQTPRYLIKTRGQQVTLSCSPISGHRSVSWYQQTPGQGLQFLFEYFSETQRNKGNFPGRFSGRQFSNSRSEMNVSTLELGDSALYLCASSTGGVVDEQFFGPGTRLTVL.